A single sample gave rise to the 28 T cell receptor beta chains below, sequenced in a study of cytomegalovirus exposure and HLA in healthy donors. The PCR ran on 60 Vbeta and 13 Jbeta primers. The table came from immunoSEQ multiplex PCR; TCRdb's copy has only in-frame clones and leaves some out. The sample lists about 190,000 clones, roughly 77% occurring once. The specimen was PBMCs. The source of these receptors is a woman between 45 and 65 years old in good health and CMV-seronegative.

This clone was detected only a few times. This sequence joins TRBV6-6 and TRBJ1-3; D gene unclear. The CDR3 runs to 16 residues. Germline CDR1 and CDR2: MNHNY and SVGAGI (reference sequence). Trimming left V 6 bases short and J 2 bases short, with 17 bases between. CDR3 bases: TGTGCCAGCAGCCGAACGGGAGGCGATCCTGGAAACACCATATATTTT. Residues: CASSRTGGDPGNTIYF.

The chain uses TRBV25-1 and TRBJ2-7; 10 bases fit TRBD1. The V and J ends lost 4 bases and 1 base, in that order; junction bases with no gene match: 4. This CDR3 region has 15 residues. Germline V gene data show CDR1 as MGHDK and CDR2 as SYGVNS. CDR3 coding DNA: TGTGCCAGCAGTGCCAGACAGGGGGCATCCTACGAGCAGTACTTC. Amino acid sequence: CASSARQGASYEQYF.

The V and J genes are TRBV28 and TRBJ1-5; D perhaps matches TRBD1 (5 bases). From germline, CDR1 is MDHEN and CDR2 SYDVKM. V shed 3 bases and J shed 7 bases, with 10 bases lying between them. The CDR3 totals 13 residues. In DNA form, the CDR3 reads TGTGCCAGCAGTTTCAGGGAAGACCAGCCCCAGCATTTT. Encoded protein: CASSFREDQPQHF. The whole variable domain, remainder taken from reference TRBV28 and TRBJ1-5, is DVKVTQSSRYLVKRTGEKVFLECVQDMDHENMFWYRQDPGLGLRLIYFSYDVKMKEKGDIPEGYSVSREKKERFSLILESASTNQTSMYLCASSFREDQPQHFGDGTRLSIL.

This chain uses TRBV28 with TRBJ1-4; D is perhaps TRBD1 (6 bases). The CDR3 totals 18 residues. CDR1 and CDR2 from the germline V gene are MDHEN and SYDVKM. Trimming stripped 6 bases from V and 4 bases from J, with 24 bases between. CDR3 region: CASRTLWVGGGHNEKLFF. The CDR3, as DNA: TGTGCCAGCAGGACCCTCTGGGTGGGGGGGGGACATAATGAAAAACTGTTTTTT.

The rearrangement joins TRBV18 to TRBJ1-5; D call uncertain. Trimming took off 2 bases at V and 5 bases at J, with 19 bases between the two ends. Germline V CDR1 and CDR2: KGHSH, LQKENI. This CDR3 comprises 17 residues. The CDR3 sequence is CASSPNLGGRTDQPQHF. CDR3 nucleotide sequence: TGTGCCAGCTCACCAAACCTAGGAGGGAGGACCGATCAGCCCCAGCATTTT.

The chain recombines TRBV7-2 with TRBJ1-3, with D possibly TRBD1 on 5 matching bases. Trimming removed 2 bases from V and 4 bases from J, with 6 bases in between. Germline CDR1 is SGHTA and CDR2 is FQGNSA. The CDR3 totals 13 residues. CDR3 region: CASSLSGGNTIYF. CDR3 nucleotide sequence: TGTGCCAGCAGCTTATCAGGGGGAAACACCATATATTTT.

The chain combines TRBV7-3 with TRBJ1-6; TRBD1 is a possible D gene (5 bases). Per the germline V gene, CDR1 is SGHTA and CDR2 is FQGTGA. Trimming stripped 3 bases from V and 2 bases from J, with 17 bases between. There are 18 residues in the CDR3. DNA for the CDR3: TGTGCCAGCAGCTTTCCCTCAGGGAAGGAGACCTATAATTCACCCCTCCACTTT. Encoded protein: CASSFPSGKETYNSPLHF.

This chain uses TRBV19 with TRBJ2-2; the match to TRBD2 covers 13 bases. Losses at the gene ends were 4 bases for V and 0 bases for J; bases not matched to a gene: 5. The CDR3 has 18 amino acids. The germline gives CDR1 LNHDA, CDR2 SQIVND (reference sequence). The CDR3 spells CASSTKLAGGTNTGELFF. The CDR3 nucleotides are TGTGCCAGTAGTACCAAACTAGCGGGGGGGACGAACACCGGGGAGCTGTTTTTT.

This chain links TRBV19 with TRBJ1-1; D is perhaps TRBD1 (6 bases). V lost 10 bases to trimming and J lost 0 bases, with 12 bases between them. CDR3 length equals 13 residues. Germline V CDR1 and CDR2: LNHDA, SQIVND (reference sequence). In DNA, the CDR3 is TGTGCCACTGGACAGCAAATGAACACTGAAGCTTTCTTT. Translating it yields CATGQQMNTEAFF.

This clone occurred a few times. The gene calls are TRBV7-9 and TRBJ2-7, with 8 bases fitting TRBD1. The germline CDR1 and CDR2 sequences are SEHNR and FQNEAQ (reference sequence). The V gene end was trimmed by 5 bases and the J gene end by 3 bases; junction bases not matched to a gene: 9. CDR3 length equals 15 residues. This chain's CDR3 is CASSLPRTGNYEQYF. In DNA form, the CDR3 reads TGTGCCAGCAGCCTACCAAGGACAGGGAACTACGAGCAGTACTTC.

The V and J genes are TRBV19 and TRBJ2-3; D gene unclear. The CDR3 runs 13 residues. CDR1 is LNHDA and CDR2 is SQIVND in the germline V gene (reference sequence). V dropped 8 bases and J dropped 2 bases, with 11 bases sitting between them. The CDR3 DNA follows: TGTGCCAGTGGGCCTGGGTACACAGATACGCAGTATTTT. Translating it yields CASGPGYTDTQYF.

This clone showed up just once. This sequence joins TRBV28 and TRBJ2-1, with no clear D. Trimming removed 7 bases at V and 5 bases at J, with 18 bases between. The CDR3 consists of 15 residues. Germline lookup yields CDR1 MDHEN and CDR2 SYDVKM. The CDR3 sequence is CASTTLGGTNNEQFF. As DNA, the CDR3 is TGTGCCAGCACTACCTTAGGCGGTACGAACAATGAGCAGTTCTTC.

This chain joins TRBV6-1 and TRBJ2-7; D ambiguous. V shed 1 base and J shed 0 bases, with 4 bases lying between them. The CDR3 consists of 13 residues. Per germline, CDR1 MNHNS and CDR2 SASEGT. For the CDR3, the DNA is TGTGCCAGCAGTGAAGGGAGCTCCTACGAGCAGTACTTC. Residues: CASSEGSSYEQYF.

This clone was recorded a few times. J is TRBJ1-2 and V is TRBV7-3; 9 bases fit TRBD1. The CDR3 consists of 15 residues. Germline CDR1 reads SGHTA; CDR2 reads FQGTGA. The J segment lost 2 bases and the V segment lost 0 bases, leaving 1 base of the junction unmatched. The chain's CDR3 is CASSLTGTGNYGYTF. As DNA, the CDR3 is TGTGCCAGCAGCTTAACGGGGACAGGGAACTATGGCTACACCTTC. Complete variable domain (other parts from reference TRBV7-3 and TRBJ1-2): GAGVSQTPSNKVTEKGKYVELRCDPISGHTALYWYRQSLGQGPEFLIYFQGTGAADDSGLPNDRFFAVRPEGSVSTLKIQRTERGDSAVYLCASSLTGTGNYGYTFGSGTRLTVV.

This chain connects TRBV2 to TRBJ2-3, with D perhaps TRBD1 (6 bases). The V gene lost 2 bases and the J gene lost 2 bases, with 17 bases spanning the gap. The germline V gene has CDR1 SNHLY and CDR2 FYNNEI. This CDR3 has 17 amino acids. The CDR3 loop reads CASSEPRQGRSTDTQYF. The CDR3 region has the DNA TGTGCCAGCAGTGAACCCCGCCAGGGGCGTTCCACAGATACGCAGTATTTT.

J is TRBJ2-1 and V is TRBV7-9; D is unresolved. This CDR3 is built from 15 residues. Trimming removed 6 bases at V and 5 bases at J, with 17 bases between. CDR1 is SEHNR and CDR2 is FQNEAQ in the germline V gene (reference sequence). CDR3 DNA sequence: TGTGCCAGCAGTTTTGCGAACGGTTCCCACAATGAGCAGTTCTTC. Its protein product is CASSFANGSHNEQFF.

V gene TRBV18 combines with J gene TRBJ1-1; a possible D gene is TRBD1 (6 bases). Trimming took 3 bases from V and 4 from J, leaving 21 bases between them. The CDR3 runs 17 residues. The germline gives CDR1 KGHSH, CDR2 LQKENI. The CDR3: CASSPSRGRSWSTEAFF. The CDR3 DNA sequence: TGTGCCAGCTCACCGAGCAGGGGAAGAAGTTGGAGCACTGAAGCTTTCTTT.

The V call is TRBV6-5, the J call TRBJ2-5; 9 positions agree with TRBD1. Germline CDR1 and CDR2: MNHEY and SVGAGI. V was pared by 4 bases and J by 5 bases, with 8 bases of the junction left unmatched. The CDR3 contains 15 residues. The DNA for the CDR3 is TGTGCCAGCAGTTTCAACAGGGGGCTGGGGGAGACCCAGTACTTC. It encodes CASSFNRGLGETQYF.

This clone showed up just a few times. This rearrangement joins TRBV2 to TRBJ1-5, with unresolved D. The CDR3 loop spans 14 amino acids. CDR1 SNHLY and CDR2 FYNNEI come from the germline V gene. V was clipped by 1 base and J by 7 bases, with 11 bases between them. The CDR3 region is CASSEVEREQPQHF. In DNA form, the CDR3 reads TGTGCCAGCAGTGAAGTCGAAAGGGAGCAGCCCCAGCATTTT.

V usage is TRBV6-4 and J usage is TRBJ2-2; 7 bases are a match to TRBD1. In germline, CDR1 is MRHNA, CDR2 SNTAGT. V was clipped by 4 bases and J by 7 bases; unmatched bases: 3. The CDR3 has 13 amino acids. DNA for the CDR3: TGTGCCAGCAGTGGACAGGGTGTCGGGGAGCTGTTTTTT. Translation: CASSGQGVGELFF.

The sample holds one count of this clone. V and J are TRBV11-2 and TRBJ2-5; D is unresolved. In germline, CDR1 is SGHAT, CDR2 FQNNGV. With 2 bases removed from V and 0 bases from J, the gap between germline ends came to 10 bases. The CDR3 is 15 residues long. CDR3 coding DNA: TGTGCCAGCAGCTTATCAATGCAGAACCAAGAGACCCAGTACTTC. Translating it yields CASSLSMQNQETQYF. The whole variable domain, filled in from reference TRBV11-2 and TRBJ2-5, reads EAGVAQSPRYKIIEKRQSVAFWCNPISGHATLYWYQQILGQGPKLLIQFQNNGVVDDSQLPKDRFSAERLKGVDSTLKIQPAKLEDSAVYLCASSLSMQNQETQYFGPGTRLLVL.

The CDR3 is CASSLQGSGGYTF. The CDR3 nucleotides read TGTGCCAGCAGCTTACAGGGATCTGGAGGCTACACCTTC. The chain carries TRBV7-9 and TRBJ1-2, with TRBD1 as a possible D gene (5 bases). From germline, CDR1 is SEHNR and CDR2 FQNEAQ (reference sequence). The CDR3 sequence is 13 residues long. V was cut by 2 bases and J by 8 bases, with 12 bases left in between.

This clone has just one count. This CDR3 reads CASSTSPSTGELFF. Written as DNA, the CDR3 is TGTGCCAGCAGCACCTCCCCTAGCACCGGGGAGCTGTTTTTT. The chain joins TRBV9 to TRBJ2-2; no clear D. This CDR3 has 14 amino acids. Looked up from germline, CDR1 is SGDLS and CDR2 is YYNGEE. Trimming took off 4 bases at V and 4 bases at J, with 11 bases between the two ends.

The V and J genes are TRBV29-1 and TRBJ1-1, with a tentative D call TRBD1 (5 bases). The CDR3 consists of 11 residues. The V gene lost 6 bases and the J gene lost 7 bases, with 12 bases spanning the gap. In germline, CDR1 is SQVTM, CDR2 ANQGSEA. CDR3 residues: CSVTQGSEAFF. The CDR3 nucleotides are TGCAGCGTAACCCAGGGAAGTGAAGCTTTCTTT. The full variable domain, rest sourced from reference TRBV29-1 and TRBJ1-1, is SAVISQKPSRDICQRGTSLTIQCQVDSQVTMMFWYRQQPGQSLTLIATANQGSEATYESGFVIDKFPISRPNLTFSTLTVSNMSPEDSSIYLCSVTQGSEAFFGQGTRLTVV.

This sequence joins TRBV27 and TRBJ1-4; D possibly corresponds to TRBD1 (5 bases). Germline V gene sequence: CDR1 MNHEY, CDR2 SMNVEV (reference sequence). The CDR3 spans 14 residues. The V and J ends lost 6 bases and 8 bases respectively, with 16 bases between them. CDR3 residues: CASSLAGVGEKLFF. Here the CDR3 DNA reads TGTGCCAGCAGCTTAGCGGGGGTGGGGGAAAAACTGTTTTTT.

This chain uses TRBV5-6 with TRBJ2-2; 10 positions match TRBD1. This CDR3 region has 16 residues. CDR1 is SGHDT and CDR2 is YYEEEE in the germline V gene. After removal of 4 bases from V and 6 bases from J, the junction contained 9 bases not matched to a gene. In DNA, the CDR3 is TGTGCCAGCAGCCGTCTTGGACAGGGGGTTCCCGGGGAGCTGTTTTTT. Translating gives CASSRLGQGVPGELFF.

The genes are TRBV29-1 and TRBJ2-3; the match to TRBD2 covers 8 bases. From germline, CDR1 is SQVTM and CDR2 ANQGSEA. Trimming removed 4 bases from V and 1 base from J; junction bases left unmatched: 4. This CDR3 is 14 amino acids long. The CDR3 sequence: CSVVAGGRTDTQYF. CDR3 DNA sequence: TGCAGCGTTGTTGCGGGGGGCCGCACAGATACGCAGTATTTT.

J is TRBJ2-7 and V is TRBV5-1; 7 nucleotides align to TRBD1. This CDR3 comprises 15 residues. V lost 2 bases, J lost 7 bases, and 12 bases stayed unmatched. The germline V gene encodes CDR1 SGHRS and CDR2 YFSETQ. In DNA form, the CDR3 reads TGCGCCAGCAGCTTAAGAGACAGGGTAGGTGGTGAGCAGTACTTC. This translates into CASSLRDRVGGEQYF. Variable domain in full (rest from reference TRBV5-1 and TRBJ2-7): KAGVTQTPRYLIKTRGQQVTLSCSPISGHRSVSWYQQTPGQGLQFLFEYFSETQRNKGNFPGRFSGRQFSNSRSEMNVSTLELGDSALYLCASSLRDRVGGEQYFGPGTRLTVT.